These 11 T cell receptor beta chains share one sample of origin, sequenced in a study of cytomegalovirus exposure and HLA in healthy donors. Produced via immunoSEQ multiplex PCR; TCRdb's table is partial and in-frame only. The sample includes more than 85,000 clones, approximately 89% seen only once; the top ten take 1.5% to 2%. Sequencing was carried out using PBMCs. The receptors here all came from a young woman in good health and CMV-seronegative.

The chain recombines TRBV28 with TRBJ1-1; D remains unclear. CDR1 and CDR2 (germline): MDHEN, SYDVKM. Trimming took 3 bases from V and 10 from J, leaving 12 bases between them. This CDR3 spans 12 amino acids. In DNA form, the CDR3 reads TGTGCCAGCAGTTTGTCGGGAAGCGGAGCTTTCTTT. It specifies CASSLSGSGAFF. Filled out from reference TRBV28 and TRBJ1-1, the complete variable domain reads DVKVTQSSRYLVKRTGEKVFLECVQDMDHENMFWYRQDPGLGLRLIYFSYDVKMKEKGDIPEGYSVSREKKERFSLILESASTNQTSMYLCASSLSGSGAFFGQGTRLTVV.

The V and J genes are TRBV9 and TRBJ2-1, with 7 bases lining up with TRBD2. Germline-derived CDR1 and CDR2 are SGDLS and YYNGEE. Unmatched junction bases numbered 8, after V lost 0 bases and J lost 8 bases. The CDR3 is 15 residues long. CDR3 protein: CASSVGWGGFDEQFF. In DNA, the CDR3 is TGTGCCAGCAGCGTAGGGTGGGGGGGTTTCGATGAGCAGTTCTTC. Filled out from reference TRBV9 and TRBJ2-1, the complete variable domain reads DSGVTQTPKHLITATGQRVTLRCSPRSGDLSVYWYQQSLDQGLQFLIQYYNGEERAKGNILERFSAQQFPDLHSELNLSSLELGDSALYFCASSVGWGGFDEQFFGPGTRLTVL.

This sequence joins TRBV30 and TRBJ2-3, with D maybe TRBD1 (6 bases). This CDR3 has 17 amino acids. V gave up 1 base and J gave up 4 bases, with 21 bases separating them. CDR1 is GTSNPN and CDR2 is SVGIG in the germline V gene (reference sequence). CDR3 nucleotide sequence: TGTGCCTGGAGTGACCTACTTCGACAGGAACGAGCAGATACGCAGTATTTT. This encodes CAWSDLLRQERADTQYF. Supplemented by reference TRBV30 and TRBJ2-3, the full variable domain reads SQTIHQWPATLVQPVGSPLSLECTVEGTSNPNLYWYRQAAGRGLQLLFYSVGIGQISSEVPQNLSASRPQDRQFILSSKKLLLSDSGFYLCAWSDLLRQERADTQYFGPGTRLTVL.

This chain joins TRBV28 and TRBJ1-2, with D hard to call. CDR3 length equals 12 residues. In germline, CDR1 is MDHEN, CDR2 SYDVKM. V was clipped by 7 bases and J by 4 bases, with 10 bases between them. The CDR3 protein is CASNPLGYGYTF. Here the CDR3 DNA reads TGTGCCAGCAACCCCCTAGGCTATGGCTACACCTTC.

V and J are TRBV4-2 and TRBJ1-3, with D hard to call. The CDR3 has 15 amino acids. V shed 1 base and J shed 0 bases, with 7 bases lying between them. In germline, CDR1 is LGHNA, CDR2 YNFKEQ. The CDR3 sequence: CASSQGSSSGNTIYF. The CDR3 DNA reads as TGTGCCAGCAGCCAAGGGAGCTCCTCTGGAAACACCATATATTTT.

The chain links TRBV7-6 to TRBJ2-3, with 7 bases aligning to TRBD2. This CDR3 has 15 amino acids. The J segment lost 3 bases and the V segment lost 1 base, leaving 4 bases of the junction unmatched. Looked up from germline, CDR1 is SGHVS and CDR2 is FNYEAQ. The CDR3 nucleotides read TGTGCCAGCAGCTTAGAGACGGGGGGTACAGATACGCAGTATTTT. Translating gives CASSLETGGTDTQYF.

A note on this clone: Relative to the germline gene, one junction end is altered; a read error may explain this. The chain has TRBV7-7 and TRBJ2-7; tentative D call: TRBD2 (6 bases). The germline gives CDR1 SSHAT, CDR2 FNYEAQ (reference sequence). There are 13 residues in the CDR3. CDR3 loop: CASSSRTGGKQYF. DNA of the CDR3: TGTGCTAGCAGCTCAAGAACTGGGGGGAAGCAGTACTTC. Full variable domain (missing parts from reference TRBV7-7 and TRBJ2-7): GAGVSQSPRYKVTKRGQDVTLRCDPISSHATLYWYQQALGQGPEFLTYFNYEAQPDKSGLPSDRFSAERPEGSISTLTIQRTEQRDSAMYRCASSSRTGGKQYFGPGTRLTVT.

The CDR3 DNA is TGTGCCAGCAGCTCAGGGTTTAACTATGGCTACACCTTC. It translates to CASSSGFNYGYTF. The chain is built from TRBV7-2 and TRBJ1-2; tentative D call: TRBD1 (5 bases). This CDR3 is built from 13 residues. Trimming shortened V by 4 bases and J by 1 base, and 7 bases separated the two germline ends. Germline CDR1 and CDR2: SGHTA and FQGNSA. Full variable domain (missing parts from reference TRBV7-2 and TRBJ1-2): GAGVSQSPSNKVTEKGKDVELRCDPISGHTALYWYRQSLGQGLEFLIYFQGNSAPDKSGLPSDRFSAERTGGSVSTLTIQRTQQEDSAVYLCASSSGFNYGYTFGSGTRLTVV.

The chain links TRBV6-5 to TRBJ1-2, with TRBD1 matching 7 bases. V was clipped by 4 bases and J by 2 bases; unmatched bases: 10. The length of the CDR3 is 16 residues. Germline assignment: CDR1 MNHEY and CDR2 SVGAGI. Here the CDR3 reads CASSSFDREENYGYTF. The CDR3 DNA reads TGTGCCAGCAGTTCTTTCGACAGGGAGGAAAACTATGGCTACACCTTC.

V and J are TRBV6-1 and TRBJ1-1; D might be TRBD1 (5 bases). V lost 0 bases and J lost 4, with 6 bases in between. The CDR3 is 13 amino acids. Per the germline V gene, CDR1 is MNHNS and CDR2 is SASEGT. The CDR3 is CASSEAGGTEAFF. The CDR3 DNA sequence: TGTGCCAGCAGTGAAGCCGGGGGCACTGAAGCTTTCTTT.

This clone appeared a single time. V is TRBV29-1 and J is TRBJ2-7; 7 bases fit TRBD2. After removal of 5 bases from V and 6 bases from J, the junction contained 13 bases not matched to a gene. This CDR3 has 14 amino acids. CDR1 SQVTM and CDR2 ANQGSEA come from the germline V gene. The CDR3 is CSVIRGVRFSEQYF. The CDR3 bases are TGCAGCGTTATCCGGGGGGTAAGGTTCTCCGAGCAGTACTTC.